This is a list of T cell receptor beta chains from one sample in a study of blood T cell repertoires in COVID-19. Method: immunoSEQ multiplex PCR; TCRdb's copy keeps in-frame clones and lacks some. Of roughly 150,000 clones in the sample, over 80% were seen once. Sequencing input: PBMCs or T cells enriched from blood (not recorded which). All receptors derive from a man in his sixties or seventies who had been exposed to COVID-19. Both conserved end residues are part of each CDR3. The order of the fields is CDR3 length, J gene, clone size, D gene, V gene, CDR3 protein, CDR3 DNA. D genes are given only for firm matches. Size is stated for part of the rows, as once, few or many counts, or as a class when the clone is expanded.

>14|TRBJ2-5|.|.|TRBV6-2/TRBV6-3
CASSYGGPPETQYF
TGTGCCAGCAGTTATGGGGGCCCCCCAGAGACCCAGTACTTC
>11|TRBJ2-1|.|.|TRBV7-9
CASSFGNEQFF
TGTGCCAGCAGCTTCGGCAATGAGCAGTTCTTC
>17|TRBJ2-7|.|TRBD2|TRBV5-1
CASSFGRGTVLSYEQYF
TGCGCCAGCAGCTTCGGGAGGGGGACTGTTCTCTCCTACGAGCAGTACTTC
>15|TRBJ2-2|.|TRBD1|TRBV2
CASVEQGAGPGELFF
TGTGCCAGCGTAGAACAGGGGGCCGGGCCCGGGGAGCTGTTTTTT
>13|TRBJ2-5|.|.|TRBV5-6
CASSSRVSETQYF
TGTGCCAGCAGCTCCAGGGTATCGGAGACCCAGTACTTC
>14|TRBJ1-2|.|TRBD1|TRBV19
CASSTTGSPGGYTF
TGTGCCAGTAGTACGACAGGGTCTCCAGGTGGCTACACCTTC
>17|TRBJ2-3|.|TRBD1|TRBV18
CASSPPNRGRGTDTQYF
TGTGCCAGCTCACCACCGAACAGGGGGCGAGGCACAGATACGCAGTATTTT
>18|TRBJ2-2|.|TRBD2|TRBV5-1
CASSLGLAGAWGTGELFF
TGCGCCAGCAGCTTAGGACTAGCGGGAGCCTGGGGGACCGGGGAGCTGTTTTTT
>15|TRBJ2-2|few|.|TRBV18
CASSPPRDSTGELFF
TGTGCCAGCTCACCACCTCGAGATTCTACCGGGGAGCTGTTTTTT
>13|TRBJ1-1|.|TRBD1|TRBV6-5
CASSSDRTTEAFF
TGTGCCAGCAGTTCGGACAGGACCACTGAAGCTTTCTTT
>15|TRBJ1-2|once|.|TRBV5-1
CASSKDSDGPLGYTF
TGCGCCAGCAGCAAGGACAGCGATGGGCCTCTAGGCTACACCTTC
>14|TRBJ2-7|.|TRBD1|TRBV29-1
CSVGGGTGSYEQYF
TGCAGCGTTGGGGGTGGGACAGGGTCGTACGAGCAGTACTTC
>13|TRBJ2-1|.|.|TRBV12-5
CASGLGQVNEQFF
TGTGCTAGTGGTTTGGGGCAGGTCAATGAGCAGTTCTTC
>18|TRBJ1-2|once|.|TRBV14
CASSRVGPSGLSELSGTF
TGTGCCAGCAGTCGCGTAGGGCCTTCGGGACTGTCTGAACTTTCGGGGACCTTC
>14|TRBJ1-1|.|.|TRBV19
CASSSITGNTEAFF
TGTGCCAGTAGCTCGATAACAGGGAACACTGAAGCTTTCTTT
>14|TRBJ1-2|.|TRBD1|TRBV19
CASKVGQAVKGYTF
TGTGCCAGTAAAGTCGGACAGGCCGTTAAGGGCTACACCTTC
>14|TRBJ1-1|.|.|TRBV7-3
CASSLNRENTEAFF
TGTGCCAGCAGCTTAAACAGGGAGAACACTGAAGCTTTCTTT
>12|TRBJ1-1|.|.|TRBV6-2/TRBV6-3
CASSYGSFEAFF
TGTGCCAGCAGTTACGGGAGTTTCGAGGCTTTCTTT
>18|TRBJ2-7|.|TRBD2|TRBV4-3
CASSQDTNQRGPTYEQYF
TGCGCCAGCAGCCAAGATACTAACCAGCGGGGGCCGACCTACGAGCAGTACTTC
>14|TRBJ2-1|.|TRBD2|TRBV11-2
CASSSGRADNEQFF
TGTGCCAGTTCAAGCGGGAGGGCCGACAATGAGCAGTTCTTC
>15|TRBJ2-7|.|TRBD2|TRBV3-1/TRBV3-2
CASSPGLAGYYEQYF
TGTGCCAGCAGTCCGGGCCTAGCGGGGTACTACGAGCAGTACTTC
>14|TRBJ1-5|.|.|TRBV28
CASRKWSSNQPQHF
TGTGCCAGCCGAAAATGGAGTAGCAATCAGCCCCAGCATTTT
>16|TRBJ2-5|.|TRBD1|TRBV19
CASSFPGQQPQETQYF
TGTGCCAGTAGTTTCCCGGGACAGCAACCTCAAGAGACCCAGTACTTC
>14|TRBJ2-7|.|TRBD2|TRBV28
CASRTSGSAYEQYF
TGTGCCAGCAGAACTAGCGGGAGTGCCTACGAGCAGTACTTC
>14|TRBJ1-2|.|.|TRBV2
CASSVSQGTYGYTF
TGTGCCAGCAGTGTATCGCAGGGGACATATGGCTACACCTTC
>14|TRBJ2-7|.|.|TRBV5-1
CASSDRTQPGEQYF
TGCGCCAGCAGCGACCGGACTCAGCCAGGCGAGCAGTACTTC
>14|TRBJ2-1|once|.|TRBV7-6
CASSFNFAYNEQFF
TGTGCCAGCAGCTTCAACTTCGCCTACAATGAGCAGTTCTTC
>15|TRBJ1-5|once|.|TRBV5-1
CASSSSGDSNQPQHF
TGCGCCAGCAGCTCTTCAGGGGATAGCAATCAGCCCCAGCATTTT
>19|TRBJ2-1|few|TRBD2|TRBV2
CASSELTSGGYSSYNEQFF
TGTGCCAGCAGTGAACTCACTAGCGGGGGCTATAGCTCCTACAATGAGCAGTTCTTC
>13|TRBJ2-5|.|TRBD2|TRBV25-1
CASTLAGKETQYF
TGTGCCAGTACACTAGCGGGGAAAGAGACCCAGTACTTC
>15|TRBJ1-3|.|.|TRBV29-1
CSVSTAESSGNTIYF
TGCAGCGTTTCGACAGCCGAGAGCTCTGGAAACACCATATATTTT
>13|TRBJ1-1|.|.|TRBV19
CASSLTGYTEAFF
TGTGCCAGTAGCCTAACAGGGTACACTGAAGCTTTCTTT
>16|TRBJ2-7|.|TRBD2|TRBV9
CASSVDPGLVTYEQYF
TGTGCCAGCAGCGTAGATCCCGGACTAGTAACCTACGAGCAGTACTTC
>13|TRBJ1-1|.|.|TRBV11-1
CASKSVGRTEAFF
TGTGCCAGCAAGTCAGTGGGGAGGACTGAAGCTTTCTTT
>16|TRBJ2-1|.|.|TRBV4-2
CASSPRVVGAGDEQFF
TGTGCCAGCAGCCCAAGAGTGGTGGGGGCGGGGGATGAGCAGTTCTTC
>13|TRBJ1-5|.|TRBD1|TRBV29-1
CSVATGAGQPQHF
TGCAGCGTCGCAACAGGGGCTGGGCAGCCCCAGCATTTT
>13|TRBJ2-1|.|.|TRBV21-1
CARMAGGIHEQFF
TGTGCCCGCATGGCGGGGGGGATCCATGAGCAGTTCTTC
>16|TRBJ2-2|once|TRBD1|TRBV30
CAWRYTGDRRTGELFF
TGTGCCTGGAGGTATACAGGGGATCGGAGGACCGGGGAGCTGTTTTTT